A single T cell receptor (beta chain) is shown here with its context. At one end, the junction sequence differs from germline, possibly due to a read error. The CDR3 sequence is 15 residues long. In the sort, naive CD8 T cells were defined as CD8+CD4-CCR7+CD45RA+. The data originate from a study of molecular identifiers for immune sequencing clone quantification. Library preparation followed earlier protocols using designated TCR primers. TCRdb reprocessed the PCR reads via MiXCR and lists one record per CDR3 protein. The sample yields about 510,000 distinct CDR3 sequences, 25% seen once. The clonotype was recovered from a human donor in good health. Some libraries in this study had Jurkat cell RNA spiked in. Material: naive CD8+ T cells from blood, with Jurkat cell RNA spiked in. Subset here: FACS-sorted CD8+CD4-CCR7+CD45RA+ naive T cells. The rearrangement uses TRBV5-3 and TRBJ2-7; D is uncertain. TRBV5-3 is flagged as an ORF with uncertain function. CDR3 in amino acids: CASSFDGLPYYEQHF. The CDR3 nucleotides read TGTGCCAGCAGCTTCGACGGCCTCCCTTACTACGAGCAGCACTTC.